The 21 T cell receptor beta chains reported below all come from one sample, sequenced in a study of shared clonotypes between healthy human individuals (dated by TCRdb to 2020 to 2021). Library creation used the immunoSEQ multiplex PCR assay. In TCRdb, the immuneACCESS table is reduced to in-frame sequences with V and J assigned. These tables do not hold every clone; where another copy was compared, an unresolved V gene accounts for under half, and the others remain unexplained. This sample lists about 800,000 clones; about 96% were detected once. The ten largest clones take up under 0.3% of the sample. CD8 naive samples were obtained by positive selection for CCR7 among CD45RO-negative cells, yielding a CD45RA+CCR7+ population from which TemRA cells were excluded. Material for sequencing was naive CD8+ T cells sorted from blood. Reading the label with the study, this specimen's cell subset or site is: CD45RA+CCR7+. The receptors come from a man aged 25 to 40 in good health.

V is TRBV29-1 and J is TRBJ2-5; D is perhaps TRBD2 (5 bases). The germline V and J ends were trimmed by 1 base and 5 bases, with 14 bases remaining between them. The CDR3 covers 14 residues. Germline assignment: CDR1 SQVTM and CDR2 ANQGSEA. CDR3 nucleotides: TGCAGCGTTGAAGTTCCTAGCTTAGGGGAGACCCAGTACTTC. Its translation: CSVEVPSLGETQYF.

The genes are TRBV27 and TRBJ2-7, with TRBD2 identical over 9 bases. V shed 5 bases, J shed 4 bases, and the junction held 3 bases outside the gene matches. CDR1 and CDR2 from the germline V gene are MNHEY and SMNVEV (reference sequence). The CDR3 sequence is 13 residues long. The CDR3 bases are TGTGCCAGCAGTGCCAGCGGGAGGTACGAGCAGTACTTC. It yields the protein CASSASGRYEQYF.

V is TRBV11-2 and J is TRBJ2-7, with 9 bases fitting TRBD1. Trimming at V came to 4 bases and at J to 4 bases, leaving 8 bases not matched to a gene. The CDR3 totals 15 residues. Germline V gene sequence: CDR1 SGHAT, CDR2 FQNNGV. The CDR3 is CASSSYRGQEYEQYF. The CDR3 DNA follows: TGTGCCAGCAGCTCCTACAGGGGGCAAGAATACGAGCAGTACTTC.

The CDR3 sequence is CSVEVGVVANNEQFF. The CDR3 DNA reads TGCAGCGTTGAAGTAGGGGTGGTGGCAAACAATGAGCAGTTCTTC. This chain connects TRBV29-1 to TRBJ2-1; a weak D match, TRBD1 (5 bases). Germline-derived CDR1 and CDR2 are SQVTM and ANQGSEA. Trimming removed 1 base from V and 5 bases from J, with 15 bases in between. The CDR3 length is 15 residues.

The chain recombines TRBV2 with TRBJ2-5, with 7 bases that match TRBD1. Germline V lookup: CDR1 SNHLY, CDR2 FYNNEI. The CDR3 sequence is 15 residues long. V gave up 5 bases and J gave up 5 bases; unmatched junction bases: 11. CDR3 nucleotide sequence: TGTGCCAGCAGTCGGATAGGCCCGGACAGGGAGACCCAGTACTTC. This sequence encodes CASSRIGPDRETQYF.

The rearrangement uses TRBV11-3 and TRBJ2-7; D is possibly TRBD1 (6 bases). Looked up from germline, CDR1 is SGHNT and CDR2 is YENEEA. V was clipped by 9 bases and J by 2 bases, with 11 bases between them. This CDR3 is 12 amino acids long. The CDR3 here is CARTGTPYEQYF. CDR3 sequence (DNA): TGTGCCAGGACCGGGACACCCTACGAGCAGTACTTC. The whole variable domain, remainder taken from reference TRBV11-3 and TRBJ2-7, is EAGVVQSPRYKIIEKKQPVAFWCNPISGHNTLYWYLQNLGQGPELLIRYENEEAVDDSQLPKDRFSAERLKGVDSTLKIQPAELGDSAVYLCARTGTPYEQYFGPGTRLTVT.

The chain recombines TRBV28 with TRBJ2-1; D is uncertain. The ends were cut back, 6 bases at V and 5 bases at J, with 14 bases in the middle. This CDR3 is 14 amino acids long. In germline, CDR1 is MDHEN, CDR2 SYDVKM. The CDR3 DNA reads TGTGCCAGCAGCACCTACTATCGGCACAATGAGCAGTTCTTC. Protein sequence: CASSTYYRHNEQFF.

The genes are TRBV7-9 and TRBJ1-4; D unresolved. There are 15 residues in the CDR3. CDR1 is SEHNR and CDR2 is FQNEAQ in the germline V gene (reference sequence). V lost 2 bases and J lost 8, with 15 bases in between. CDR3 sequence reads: CASSLTVGGDEKLFF. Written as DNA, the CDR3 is TGTGCCAGCAGCTTAACGGTAGGAGGTGACGAAAAACTGTTTTTT.

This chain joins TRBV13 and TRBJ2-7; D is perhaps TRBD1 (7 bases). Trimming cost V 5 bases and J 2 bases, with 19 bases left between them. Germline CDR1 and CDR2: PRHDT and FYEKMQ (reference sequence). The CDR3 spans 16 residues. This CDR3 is CASSPTGDGRPYEQYF. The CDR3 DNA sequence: TGTGCCAGCAGCCCTACAGGGGACGGGAGACCCTACGAGCAGTACTTC.

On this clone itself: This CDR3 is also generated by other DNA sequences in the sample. CDR3 nucleotide sequence: TGTGCCAGCAGCTTAGGGGTGAGCGAGCAGTACTTC. Protein: CASSLGVSEQYF. The chain joins TRBV7-9 to TRBJ2-7, with D hard to call. Between the trimmed V and J ends, which lost 1 base and 6 bases, there was a span of 7 bases. The germline V gene encodes CDR1 SEHNR and CDR2 FQNEAQ (reference sequence). The CDR3 spans 12 residues.

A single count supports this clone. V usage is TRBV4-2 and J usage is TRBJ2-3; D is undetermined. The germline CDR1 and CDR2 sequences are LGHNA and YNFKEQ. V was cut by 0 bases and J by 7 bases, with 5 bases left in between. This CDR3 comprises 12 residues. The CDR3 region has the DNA TGTGCCAGCAGCCAAGATGGAAATACGCAGTATTTT. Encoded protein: CASSQDGNTQYF.

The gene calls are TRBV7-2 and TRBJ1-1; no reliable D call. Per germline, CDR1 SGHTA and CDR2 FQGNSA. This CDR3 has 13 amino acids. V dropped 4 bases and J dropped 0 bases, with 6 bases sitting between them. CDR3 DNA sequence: TGTGCCAGCAGCTGGAGGGTGAACACTGAAGCTTTCTTT. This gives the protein CASSWRVNTEAFF.

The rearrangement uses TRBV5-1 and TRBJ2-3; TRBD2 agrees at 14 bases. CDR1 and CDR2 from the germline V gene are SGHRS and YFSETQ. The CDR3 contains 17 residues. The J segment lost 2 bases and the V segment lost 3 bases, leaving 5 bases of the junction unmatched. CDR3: CASSWGLAGEITDTQYF. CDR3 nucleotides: TGCGCCAGCAGCTGGGGACTAGCGGGAGAAATCACAGATACGCAGTATTTT.

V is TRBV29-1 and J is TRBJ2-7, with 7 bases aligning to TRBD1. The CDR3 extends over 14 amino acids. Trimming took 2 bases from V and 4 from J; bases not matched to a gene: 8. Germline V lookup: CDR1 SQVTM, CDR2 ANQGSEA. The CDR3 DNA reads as TGCAGCGTTGAACAGGGGGACAGCGGATACGAGCAGTACTTC. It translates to CSVEQGDSGYEQYF.

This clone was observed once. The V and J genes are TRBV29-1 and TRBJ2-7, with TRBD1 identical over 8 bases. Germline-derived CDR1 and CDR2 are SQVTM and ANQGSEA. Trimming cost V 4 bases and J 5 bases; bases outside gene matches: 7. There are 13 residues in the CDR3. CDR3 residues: CSVVRTGTHEQYF. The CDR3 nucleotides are TGCAGCGTTGTACGGACAGGGACACACGAGCAGTACTTC.

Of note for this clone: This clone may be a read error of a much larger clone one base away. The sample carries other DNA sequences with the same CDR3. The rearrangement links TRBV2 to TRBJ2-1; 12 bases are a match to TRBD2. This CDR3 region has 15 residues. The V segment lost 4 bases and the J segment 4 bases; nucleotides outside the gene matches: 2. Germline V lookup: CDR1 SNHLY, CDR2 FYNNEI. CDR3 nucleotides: TGTGCCAGCAGTGCTGGACTAGCGGGATACAATGAGCAGTTCTTC. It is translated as CASSAGLAGYNEQFF.

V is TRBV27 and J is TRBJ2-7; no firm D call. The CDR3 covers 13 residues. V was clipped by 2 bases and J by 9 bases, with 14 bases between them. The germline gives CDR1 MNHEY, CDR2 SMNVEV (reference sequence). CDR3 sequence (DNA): TGTGCCAGCAGTTTACCAGGTTCCTTAGTGCAGTACTTC. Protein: CASSLPGSLVQYF.

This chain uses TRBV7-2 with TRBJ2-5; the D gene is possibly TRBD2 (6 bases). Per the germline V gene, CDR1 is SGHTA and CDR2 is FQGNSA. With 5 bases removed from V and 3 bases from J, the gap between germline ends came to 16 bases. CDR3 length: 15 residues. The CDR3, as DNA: TGTGCCAGCAGCCTAATTAGCGGCACTAAAGAGACCCAGTACTTC. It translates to CASSLISGTKETQYF.

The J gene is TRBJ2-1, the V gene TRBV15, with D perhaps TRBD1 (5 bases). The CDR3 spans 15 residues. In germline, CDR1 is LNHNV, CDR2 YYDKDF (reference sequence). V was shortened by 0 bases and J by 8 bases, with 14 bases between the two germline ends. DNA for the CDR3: TGTGCCACCAGCAGAGATTTAGGGGAAGCCTATGAGCAGTTCTTC. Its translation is CATSRDLGEAYEQFF.

CDR3 amino acids: CASSGGTSGIFEQFF. In nucleotides, the CDR3 is TGCGCCAGCAGTGGTGGGACTAGCGGGATTTTTGAGCAGTTCTTC. J is TRBJ2-1 and V is TRBV10-1; the match to TRBD2 covers 13 bases. Looked up from germline, CDR1 is WNHNN and CDR2 is SYGVQD (reference sequence). Trimming cost V 4 bases and J 9 bases; bases outside gene matches: 6. The CDR3 has 15 residues.

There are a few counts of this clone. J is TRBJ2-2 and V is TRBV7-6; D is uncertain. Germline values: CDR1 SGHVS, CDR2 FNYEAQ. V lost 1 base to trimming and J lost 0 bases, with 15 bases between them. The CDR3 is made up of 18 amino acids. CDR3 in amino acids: CASSLGGRWHPNTGELFF. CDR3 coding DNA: TGTGCCAGCAGCTTAGGTGGTAGATGGCATCCGAACACCGGGGAGCTGTTTTTT.